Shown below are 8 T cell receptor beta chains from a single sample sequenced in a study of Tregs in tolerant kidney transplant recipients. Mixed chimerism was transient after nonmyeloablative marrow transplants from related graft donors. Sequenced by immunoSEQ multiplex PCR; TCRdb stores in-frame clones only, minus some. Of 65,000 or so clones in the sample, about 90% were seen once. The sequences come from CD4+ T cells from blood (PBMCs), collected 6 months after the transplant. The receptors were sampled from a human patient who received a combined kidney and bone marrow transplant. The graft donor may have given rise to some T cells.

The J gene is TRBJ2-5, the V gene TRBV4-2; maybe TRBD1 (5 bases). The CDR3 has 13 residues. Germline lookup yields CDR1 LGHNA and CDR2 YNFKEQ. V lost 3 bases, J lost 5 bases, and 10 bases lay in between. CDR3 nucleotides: TGTGCCAGCAGCCATGGGGCAAGGGAGACCCAGTACTTC. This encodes CASSHGARETQYF.

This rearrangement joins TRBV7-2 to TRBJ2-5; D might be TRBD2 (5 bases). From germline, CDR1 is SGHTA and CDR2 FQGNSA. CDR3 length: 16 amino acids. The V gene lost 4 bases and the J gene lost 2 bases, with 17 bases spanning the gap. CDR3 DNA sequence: TGTGCCAGCAGCTCCGTTTGGATGCCGGGGCAAGAGACCCAGTACTTC. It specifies CASSSVWMPGQETQYF.

The CDR3 DNA reads TGTGCCAGCAGTGACGAGGTGTATGGCTACACCTTC. Translation: CASSDEVYGYTF. The chain is built from TRBV6-5 and TRBJ1-2; no reliable D call. V shed 5 bases and J shed 5 bases, with 9 bases lying between them. The CDR3 runs 12 residues. The germline gives CDR1 MNHEY, CDR2 SVGAGI.

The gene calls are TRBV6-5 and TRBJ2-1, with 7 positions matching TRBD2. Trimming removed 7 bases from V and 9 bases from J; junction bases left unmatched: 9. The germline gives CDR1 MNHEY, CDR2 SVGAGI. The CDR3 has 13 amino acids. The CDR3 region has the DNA TGTGCCAGCACGCGGGAGAAGCGGAGTGAGCAGTTCTTC. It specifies CASTREKRSEQFF.

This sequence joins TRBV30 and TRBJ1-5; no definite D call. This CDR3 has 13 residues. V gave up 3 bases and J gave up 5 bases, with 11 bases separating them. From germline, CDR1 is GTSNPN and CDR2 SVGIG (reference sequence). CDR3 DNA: TGTGCCTGGAGCCGAGAGGGAGATCAGCCCCAGCATTTT. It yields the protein CAWSREGDQPQHF.

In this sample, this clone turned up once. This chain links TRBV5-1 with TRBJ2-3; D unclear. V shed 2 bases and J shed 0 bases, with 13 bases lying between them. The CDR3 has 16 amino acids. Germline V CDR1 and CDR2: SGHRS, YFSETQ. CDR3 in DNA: TGCGCCAGCAGCTTCGCCGCGGCATCTAGCACAGATACGCAGTATTTT. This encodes CASSFAAASSTDTQYF.

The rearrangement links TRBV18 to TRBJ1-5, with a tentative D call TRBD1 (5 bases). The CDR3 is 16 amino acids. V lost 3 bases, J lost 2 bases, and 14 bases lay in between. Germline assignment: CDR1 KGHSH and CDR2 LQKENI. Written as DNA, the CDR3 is TGTGCCAGCTCACCCTCAGGGTGGGCTGGCAATCAGCCCCAGCATTTT. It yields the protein CASSPSGWAGNQPQHF.

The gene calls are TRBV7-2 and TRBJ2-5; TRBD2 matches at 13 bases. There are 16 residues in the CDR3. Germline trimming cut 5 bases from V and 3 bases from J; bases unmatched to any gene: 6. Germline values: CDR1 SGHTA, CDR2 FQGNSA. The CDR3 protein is CASSPRLAGGEETQYF. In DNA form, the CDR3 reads TGTGCCAGCAGCCCTCGACTAGCGGGAGGCGAAGAGACCCAGTACTTC.